This entry lists 22 T cell receptor beta chains sequenced from one sample in a study of T cell responses to AZD1222 COVID-19 vaccine. Libraries were prepared by immunoSEQ multiplex PCR; TCRdb keeps only in-frame clonotypes and omits some of them. This sample yields around 150,000 clones, of which roughly 94% are seen a single time; around 0.66% belongs to the top ten. Material: peripheral blood, obtained on day 0 of AZD1222 vaccination. The receptors stem from an adult in good health.

The chain carries TRBV7-2 and TRBJ1-2, with D tentatively TRBD1 (5 bases). CDR1 SGHTA and CDR2 FQGNSA come from the germline V gene. V lost 8 bases and J lost 2, with 12 bases in between. This CDR3 spans 13 amino acids. The DNA for the CDR3 is TGTGCCAGCTTTATCCGACAGAACTATGGCTACACCTTC. Translating it yields CASFIRQNYGYTF.

The chain joins TRBV21-1 to TRBJ1-2; the table gives TRBD1 as D, unverified against the DNA. TRBV21-1 constitutes a pseudogene. This CDR3 has 17 residues. CDR3 sequence: CASSSYRGRTVNYGYTF. For the CDR3, the DNA is TGTGCCAGCAGCAGTTACAGGGGGCGCACAGTAAACTATGGCTACACCTTC.

The DNA for the CDR3 is TGCAGTGCCAGTGGCGTCAGGGCCCTCAACTATGGCTACACCTTC. This codes for CSASGVRALNYGYTF. The chain joins TRBV20-1 to TRBJ1-2, with D maybe TRBD1 (5 bases). Trimming stripped 6 bases from V and 2 bases from J, with 19 bases between. Looked up from germline, CDR1 is DFQATT and CDR2 is SNEGSKA (reference sequence). This CDR3 is built from 15 residues.

The rearrangement joins TRBV29-1 to TRBJ2-7; 7 bases agree with TRBD1. CDR3 length: 13 residues. Germline lookup yields CDR1 SQVTM and CDR2 ANQGSEA. V lost 6 bases, J lost 6 bases, and 11 bases stayed unmatched. The CDR3, as DNA: TGCAGCGTGGGGGCGCGACAGGGCTCCGAGCAGTACTTC. Translation: CSVGARQGSEQYF.

The V call is TRBV19, the J call TRBJ1-3, with 7 positions matching TRBD1. CDR1 and CDR2 from the germline V gene are LNHDA and SQIVND (reference sequence). The CDR3 has 16 residues. The V and J ends lost 5 bases and 4 bases, in that order; junction bases with no gene match: 11. This chain's CDR3 is CASSRGLDRVGNTIYF. CDR3 DNA: TGTGCCAGTAGTCGAGGGCTAGACAGGGTCGGAAACACCATATATTTT.

The rearrangement uses TRBV11-2 and TRBJ2-7, with a weak D call TRBD2 (5 bases). Germline assignment: CDR1 SGHAT and CDR2 FQNNGV. This CDR3 is 14 amino acids long. Trimming took 0 bases from V and 3 from J, leaving 9 bases between them. Here the CDR3 reads CASSLEPSSYEQYF. CDR3 DNA: TGTGCCAGCAGCTTAGAGCCTAGCAGCTACGAGCAGTACTTC. The full variable domain, with the rest looked up from reference TRBV11-2 and TRBJ2-7, is EAGVAQSPRYKIIEKRQSVAFWCNPISGHATLYWYQQILGQGPKLLIQFQNNGVVDDSQLPKDRFSAERLKGVDSTLKIQPAKLEDSAVYLCASSLEPSSYEQYFGPGTRLTVT.

This clone was seen only once. The CDR3 loop reads CASRLSPILGPKGGKLFF. The DNA of the CDR3 is TGCGCCAGCAGGCTCTCCCCAATATTGGGACCTAAGGGGGGAAAACTGTTTTTT. The genes are TRBV5-1 and TRBJ1-4; TRBD1 is a possible D gene (6 bases). The CDR3 spans 18 residues. The germline V gene has CDR1 SGHRS and CDR2 YFSETQ. V was cut by 5 bases and J by 10 bases, with 30 bases left in between.

The gene calls are TRBV5-1 and TRBJ2-2; TRBD2 matches at 8 bases. J lost 5 bases, V lost 0 bases, and 9 bases had no gene match. The CDR3 is 17 residues long. Germline V CDR1 and CDR2: SGHRS, YFSETQ. This CDR3 is CASSLVTSARGTGELFF. The CDR3 nucleotides are TGCGCCAGCAGCTTGGTGACTAGCGCCCGAGGTACCGGGGAGCTGTTTTTT. Looking up the rest from reference TRBV5-1 and TRBJ2-2 gives the full variable domain: KAGVTQTPRYLIKTRGQQVTLSCSPISGHRSVSWYQQTPGQGLQFLFEYFSETQRNKGNFPGRFSGRQFSNSRSEMNVSTLELGDSALYLCASSLVTSARGTGELFFGEGSRLTVL.

The gene calls are TRBV6-2 or TRBV6-3 and TRBJ1-6; TRBD1 aligns across 7 bases. CDR1 and CDR2 (germline): MNHEY, SVGEGT. The CDR3 totals 17 residues. The junction had 4 bases not matched to a gene; V was cut back by 2 bases and J by 0 bases. In DNA, the CDR3 is TGTGCCAGCAGTTACCGGGGACAGATCTCCTATAATTCACCCCTCCACTTT. It yields the protein CASSYRGQISYNSPLHF.

This clone has just one count. V and J are TRBV19 and TRBJ2-5; 7 bases line up with TRBD2. Germline loops: CDR1 LNHDA, CDR2 SQIVND (reference sequence). The CDR3 contains 13 residues. With 7 bases clipped from V and 5 bases from J, the junction kept 7 bases outside the gene matches. This CDR3 is CASKGGGGETQYF. The CDR3 region has the DNA TGTGCCAGTAAAGGCGGGGGAGGTGAGACCCAGTACTTC.

V gene TRBV2 combines with J gene TRBJ1-2; TRBD1 is a possible D gene (6 bases). Trimming removed 6 bases from V and 4 bases from J, with 18 bases in between. This CDR3 has 15 residues. Germline assignment: CDR1 SNHLY and CDR2 FYNNEI. CDR3 loop: CASRDSLQSSYGYTF. In nucleotides, the CDR3 is TGTGCCAGCAGGGACAGTCTTCAGAGTAGCTATGGCTACACCTTC.

The chain carries TRBV11-2 and TRBJ2-7; no firm D call. The V gene's germline CDR1 is SGHAT and CDR2 FQNNGV. CDR3 size: 16 residues. V was cut by 0 bases and J by 0 bases, with 12 bases left in between. This chain's CDR3 is CASSLDRFISSYEQYF. DNA of the CDR3: TGTGCCAGCAGCTTAGACAGGTTTATTAGCTCCTACGAGCAGTACTTC.

The J gene is TRBJ1-1, the V gene TRBV4-2, with D perhaps TRBD1 (5 bases). This CDR3 is built from 13 residues. Trimming shortened V by 1 base and J by 11 bases, and 14 bases separated the two germline ends. Germline V gene lookup returns CDR1 LGHNA and CDR2 YNFKEQ. The CDR3 is CASSQVRGREAFF. The CDR3 DNA reads TGTGCCAGCAGCCAAGTCCGGGGCCGGGAGGCTTTCTTT.

This chain connects TRBV28 to TRBJ1-2; D unresolved. The V end was cut by 6 bases, the J end by 4 bases, with 18 bases between. Germline CDR1 reads MDHEN; CDR2 reads SYDVKM. The CDR3 covers 15 residues. The CDR3 loop reads CASSLSLGGSYGYTF. The CDR3 bases are TGTGCCAGCAGCCTGTCGTTGGGTGGGAGCTATGGCTACACCTTC.

The CDR3 protein is CASIGGSLGNTEQFF. Here the CDR3 DNA reads TGTGCCAGCATTGGTGGGAGCTTAGGCAATACTGAGCAGTTCTTC. The genes are TRBV6-5 and TRBJ2-1; TRBD2 is a possible D gene (5 bases). Trimming removed 7 bases from V and 9 bases from J, with 22 bases in between. CDR3 length: 15 amino acids. Germline lookup yields CDR1 MNHEY and CDR2 SVGAGI.

The chain has TRBV6-1 and TRBJ2-3, with 7 bases matching TRBD2. CDR1 MNHNS and CDR2 SASEGT come from the germline V gene. The CDR3 consists of 15 residues. The ends lost 1 base at V and 0 bases at J; junction bases unmatched: 1. CDR3 loop: CASSEVSGSTDTQYF. Written as DNA, the CDR3 is TGTGCCAGCAGTGAAGTTAGCGGGAGCACAGATACGCAGTATTTT.

The chain links TRBV2 to TRBJ2-7; D may be TRBD1 or TRBD2 (5 bases each). The CDR3 contains 16 residues. Germline CDR1 is SNHLY and CDR2 is FYNNEI. With 4 bases removed from V and 0 bases from J, the gap between germline ends came to 16 bases. The CDR3 loop reads CASSGGEGIVSYEQYF. The CDR3 DNA reads TGTGCCAGCAGTGGAGGTGAGGGGATTGTCTCCTACGAGCAGTACTTC.

This chain joins TRBV7-9 and TRBJ2-1; D unresolved. Trimming removed 1 base at V and 6 bases at J, with 7 bases between. Germline V gene lookup returns CDR1 SEHNR and CDR2 FQNEAQ (reference sequence). This CDR3 is built from 13 residues. CDR3 residues: CASSLGVGNEQFF. CDR3 bases: TGTGCCAGCAGCTTAGGGGTGGGCAATGAGCAGTTCTTC. Combining the CDR3 with reference TRBV7-9 and TRBJ2-1 gives the whole variable domain DTGVSQNPRHKITKRGQNVTFRCDPISEHNRLYWYRQTLGQGPEFLTYFQNEAQLEKSRLLSDRFSAERPKGSFSTLEIQRTEQGDSAMYLCASSLGVGNEQFFGPGTRLTVL.

V is TRBV6-6 and J is TRBJ1-2; D unresolved. Germline V gene sequence: CDR1 MNHNY, CDR2 SVGAGI (reference sequence). Trimming took off 2 bases at V and 7 bases at J, with 8 bases between the two ends. The CDR3 contains 12 residues. DNA for the CDR3: TGTGCCAGCAGTTACGAGGAAATTGGCTACACCTTC. Translation: CASSYEEIGYTF.

The chain joins TRBV7-9 to TRBJ2-3, with TRBD2 matching 10 bases. This CDR3 has 15 residues. Per the germline V gene, CDR1 is SEHNR and CDR2 is FQNEAQ (reference sequence). V shed 5 bases and J 4 bases; nucleotides not matched to a gene: 6. The CDR3 is CASSILAGGPDTQYF. The CDR3 coding sequence is TGTGCCAGCAGCATCTTAGCGGGAGGCCCAGATACGCAGTATTTT. Drawing the rest from reference TRBV7-9 and TRBJ2-3, the complete variable domain is DTGVSQNPRHKITKRGQNVTFRCDPISEHNRLYWYRQTLGQGPEFLTYFQNEAQLEKSRLLSDRFSAERPKGSFSTLEIQRTEQGDSAMYLCASSILAGGPDTQYFGPGTRLTVL.

The chain carries TRBV5-1 and TRBJ1-1; 11 bases agree with TRBD1. Germline CDR1 reads SGHRS; CDR2 reads YFSETQ. V was clipped by 4 bases and J by 4 bases; unmatched bases: 3. The CDR3 has 14 residues. Here the CDR3 reads CASSGQGAGTEAFF. CDR3 DNA sequence: TGCGCCAGCAGCGGACAGGGGGCGGGCACTGAAGCTTTCTTT.

The chain joins TRBV4-1 to TRBJ2-7, with 8 bases that match TRBD2. The CDR3 extends over 15 amino acids. The germline V gene encodes CDR1 MGHRA and CDR2 YSYEKL. The trim removed 4 bases at V and 5 bases at J, leaving 10 bases unmatched. This CDR3 reads CASSRAGTSLDEQYF. The CDR3 coding sequence is TGCGCCAGCAGCCGGGCCGGGACTAGTCTCGACGAGCAGTACTTC.